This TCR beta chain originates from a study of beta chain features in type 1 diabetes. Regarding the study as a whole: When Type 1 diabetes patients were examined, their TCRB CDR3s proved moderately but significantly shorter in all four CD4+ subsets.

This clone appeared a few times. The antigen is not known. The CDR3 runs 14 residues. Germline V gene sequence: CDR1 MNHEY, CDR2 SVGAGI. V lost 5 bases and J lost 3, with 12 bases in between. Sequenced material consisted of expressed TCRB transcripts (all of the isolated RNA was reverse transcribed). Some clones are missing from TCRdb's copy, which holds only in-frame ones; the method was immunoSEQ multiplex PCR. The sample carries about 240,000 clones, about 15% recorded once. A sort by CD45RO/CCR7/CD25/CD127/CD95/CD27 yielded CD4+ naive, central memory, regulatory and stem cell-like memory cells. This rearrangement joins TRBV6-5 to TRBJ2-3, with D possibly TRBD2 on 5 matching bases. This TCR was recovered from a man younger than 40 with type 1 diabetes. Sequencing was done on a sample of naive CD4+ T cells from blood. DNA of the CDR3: TGTGCCAGCAGTCTACTAGAAGGGACAGATACGCAGTATTTT. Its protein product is CASSLLEGTDTQYF.